This T cell receptor (beta chain) stems from a study of blood T cell repertoires in COVID-19. Libraries were prepared by immunoSEQ multiplex PCR; TCRdb keeps only in-frame clonotypes and omits some of them. The sample has some 320,000 clones; 90% to 95% are singletons. Those who participated ranged in age from about 18 to 89 years and resided in about two dozen US areas. With 5 bases clipped from V and 5 bases from J, the junction kept 17 bases outside the gene matches. Germline assignment: CDR1 SEHNR and CDR2 FQNEAQ (reference sequence). The CDR3 is 18 residues long. This chain uses TRBV7-9 with TRBJ2-5, with 10 bases fitting TRBD2. This receptor was identified in a young woman who had been exposed to COVID-19. The specimen sequenced was PBMCs or T cells enriched from blood (not recorded which). Written as DNA, the CDR3 is TGTGCCAGCAGCCACACCCGCCTAGCGGGGGCCCTTCGGGAGACCCAGTACTTC. This sequence encodes CASSHTRLAGALRETQYF.